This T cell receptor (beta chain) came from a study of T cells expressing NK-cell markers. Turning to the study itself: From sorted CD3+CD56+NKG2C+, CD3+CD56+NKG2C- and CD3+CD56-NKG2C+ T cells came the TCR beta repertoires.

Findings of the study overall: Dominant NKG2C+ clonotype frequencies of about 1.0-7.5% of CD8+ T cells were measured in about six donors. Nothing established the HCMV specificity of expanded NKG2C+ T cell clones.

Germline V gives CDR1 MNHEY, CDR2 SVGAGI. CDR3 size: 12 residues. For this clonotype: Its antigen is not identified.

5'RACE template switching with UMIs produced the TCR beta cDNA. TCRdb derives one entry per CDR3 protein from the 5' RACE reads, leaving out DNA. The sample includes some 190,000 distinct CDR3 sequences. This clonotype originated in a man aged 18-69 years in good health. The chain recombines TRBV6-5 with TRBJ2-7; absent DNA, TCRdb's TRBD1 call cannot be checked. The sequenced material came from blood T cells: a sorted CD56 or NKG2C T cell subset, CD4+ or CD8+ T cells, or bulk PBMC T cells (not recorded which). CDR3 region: CASSHPPGQQYF.